This T cell receptor (beta chain) was documented in a study of T cell responses to AZD1222 COVID-19 vaccine. Study details: Doses given second, at about 4 or about 12 weeks, were pooled. Notes on the study in general: Possibly, clonal diversity was underestimated; donors were largely white British and included more females. The repertoires were collected only after the peak T cell response. Spike as a whole was targeted by vaccine-associated CD4 TCRs, dominant at 160-218 and 743-854.

Remarks on this clone: The antigen is not known.

Assay: immunoSEQ multiplex PCR; the TCRdb copy retains only in-frame clones and omits some. The table has around 140,000 clones, approximately 90% seen once. Germline V gene data show CDR1 as SGHTS and CDR2 as YDEGEE. Trimming took 0 bases from V and 3 from J; bases not matched to a gene: 0. CDR3 size: 14 residues. This chain uses TRBV5-8 with TRBJ1-1; 9 bases align to TRBD1. The source was peripheral blood, collected on day 0 of AZD1222 vaccination. The source of this sequence is an adult in good health. The CDR3 sequence is CASSLGTGDTEAFF. CDR3 bases: TGTGCCAGCAGCTTGGGGACAGGGGACACTGAAGCTTTCTTT.